Below are 18 T cell receptor beta chains sequenced from a single sample in a study of beta chain features in type 1 diabetes. The entirety of the isolated RNA underwent reverse transcription, so expressed TCRB transcripts were sequenced. Here immunoSEQ multiplex PCR was the method, and the copy in TCRdb shows in-frame clones only, minus some. In the table there are about half a million clones, 11% of which are singletons. The sample taken for sequencing was naive CD4+ T cells from blood. These receptor sequences come from a woman between 18 and 29 years old in good health.

This clone was counted only a few times. This chain joins TRBV6-1 and TRBJ2-7; 9 positions agree with TRBD1. Germline CDR1 reads MNHNS; CDR2 reads SASEGT. This CDR3 comprises 15 residues. Trimming at V came to 1 base and at J to 3 bases, leaving 4 bases not matched to a gene. The DNA of the CDR3 is TGTGCCAGCAGTGAAGGTGGGACAGGGATCTACGAGCAGTACTTC. As protein: CASSEGGTGIYEQYF.

This clone turned up a few times. The chain combines TRBV9 with TRBJ1-4; no reliable D call. The CDR3 is made up of 13 amino acids. Germline CDR1 and CDR2: SGDLS and YYNGEE. V lost 2 bases to trimming and J lost 7 bases, with 9 bases between them. This CDR3 reads CASSVTVSEKLFF. CDR3 nucleotide sequence: TGTGCCAGCAGCGTCACGGTGTCTGAAAAACTGTTTTTT.

This clone was picked up a small number of times. The V gene is TRBV5-1, the J gene TRBJ2-5; 10 nucleotides agree with TRBD1. This CDR3 is built from 15 residues. V shed 4 bases, J shed 5 bases, and the junction held 8 bases outside the gene matches. Germline V gives CDR1 SGHRS, CDR2 YFSETQ. The DNA of the CDR3 is TGCGCCAGCAGCCCAGACCCGGGACAGGGGGAGACCCAGTACTTC. Amino acid sequence: CASSPDPGQGETQYF.

CDR3 DNA sequence: TGTGCCAGCTCGGTTCGGGCAACTAATGAAAAACTGTTTTTT. It specifies CASSVRATNEKLFF. V is TRBV18 and J is TRBJ1-4; unclear D gene. The CDR3 extends over 14 amino acids. Per germline, CDR1 KGHSH and CDR2 LQKENI. Between the trimmed V and J ends, which lost 6 bases and 0 bases, there was a span of 8 bases.

The chain carries TRBV2 and TRBJ2-7; D is unresolved. The CDR3 has 15 residues. The V gene's germline CDR1 is SNHLY and CDR2 FYNNEI. V lost 2 bases, J lost 3 bases, and 14 bases lay in between. The CDR3 DNA follows: TGTGCCAGCAGTGAATACAACCTTCCAAGCTACGAGCAGTACGTC. It is translated as CASSEYNLPSYEQYV.

There are a few counts of this clone. The V call is TRBV7-2, the J call TRBJ2-3; D is ambiguous. The V end lost 8 bases, the J end lost 0 bases, and 15 bases lay between the germline ends. CDR1 is SGHTA and CDR2 is FQGNSA in the germline V gene. CDR3 size: 15 residues. CDR3 sequence reads: CASSRRRDSTDTQYF. The CDR3 coding sequence is TGTGCCAGCTCCCGCCGCCGAGACAGCACAGATACGCAGTATTTT.

This chain connects TRBV7-2 to TRBJ2-1; D remains ambiguous. The CDR3 totals 15 residues. Germline-derived CDR1 and CDR2 are SGHTA and FQGNSA. Trimming pared 0 bases from V and 3 bases from J, leaving 9 bases between. The CDR3 region has the DNA TGTGCCAGCAGCTTAGCAACACCCGTCTACAATGAGCAGTTCTTC. Translated: CASSLATPVYNEQFF. Complete variable domain (other parts from reference TRBV7-2 and TRBJ2-1): GAGVSQSPSNKVTEKGKDVELRCDPISGHTALYWYRQSLGQGLEFLIYFQGNSAPDKSGLPSDRFSAERTGGSVSTLTIQRTQQEDSAVYLCASSLATPVYNEQFFGPGTRLTVL.

The chain combines TRBV7-3 with TRBJ2-1; a weak D match, TRBD2 (5 bases). Germline V gene data show CDR1 as SGHTA and CDR2 as FQGTGA. The CDR3 totals 13 residues. With 5 bases removed from V and 6 bases from J, the gap between germline ends came to 11 bases. The CDR3, as DNA: TGTGCCAGCAGCACCGGACTGGGCAATGAGCAGTTCTTC. Amino acids: CASSTGLGNEQFF.

This clone was seen only a few times. This rearrangement joins TRBV7-2 to TRBJ2-7, with 15 bases matching TRBD2. The CDR3 is made up of 19 amino acids. The trim removed 1 base at V and 5 bases at J, leaving 12 bases unmatched. Per germline, CDR1 SGHTA and CDR2 FQGNSA. CDR3 region: CASSLGDLRTSGRANEQYF. CDR3 nucleotides: TGTGCCAGCAGCTTAGGGGACCTCCGGACTAGCGGGAGGGCCAACGAGCAGTACTTC.

This clone occurred a few times. This chain uses TRBV7-3 with TRBJ2-3; D tentatively reads TRBD1 or TRBD2 (5 bases each). V gave up 1 base and J gave up 5 bases, with 16 bases separating them. This CDR3 is built from 16 residues. Germline V gene data show CDR1 as SGHTA and CDR2 as FQGTGA. CDR3 loop: CASSLRDGHGGDTQYF. CDR3 coding DNA: TGTGCCAGCAGCTTAAGGGACGGACACGGCGGAGATACGCAGTATTTT. Full variable domain (outside the CDR3, taken from reference TRBV7-3 and TRBJ2-3): GAGVSQTPSNKVTEKGKYVELRCDPISGHTALYWYRQSLGQGPEFLIYFQGTGAADDSGLPNDRFFAVRPEGSVSTLKIQRTERGDSAVYLCASSLRDGHGGDTQYFGPGTRLTVL.

This clone was counted ten times or more. The chain links TRBV29-1 to TRBJ2-1, with 11 nucleotides matching TRBD2. The CDR3 loop spans 14 amino acids. After removal of 6 bases from V and 4 bases from J, the junction contained 5 bases not matched to a gene. The V gene's germline CDR1 is SQVTM and CDR2 ANQGSEA. CDR3 loop: CSVPTSGTYNEQFF. CDR3 DNA sequence: TGCAGCGTCCCGACTAGCGGGACGTACAATGAGCAGTTCTTC.

In its sample, this clone was seen a few times. The CDR3 loop reads CASSLFGGGTDTQYF. The DNA for the CDR3 is TGTGCCAGCAGCCTTTTCGGGGGAGGCACAGATACGCAGTATTTT. This rearrangement joins TRBV6-4 to TRBJ2-3; D perhaps matches TRBD2 (6 bases). This CDR3 has 15 amino acids. V lost 6 bases and J 1 base, leaving 14 bases between the germline ends. CDR1 MRHNA and CDR2 SNTAGT come from the germline V gene.

The chain joins TRBV7-9 to TRBJ1-4; D gene unclear. With 3 bases removed from V and 6 bases from J, the gap between germline ends came to 11 bases. The CDR3 has 14 amino acids. The germline CDR1 and CDR2 sequences are SEHNR and FQNEAQ (reference sequence). CDR3 region: CASSFLGLDEKLFF. The CDR3 DNA sequence: TGTGCCAGCAGCTTTTTGGGGTTGGATGAAAAACTGTTTTTT. The full variable domain, its missing parts supplied by reference TRBV7-9 and TRBJ1-4, is DTGVSQNPRHKITKRGQNVTFRCDPISEHNRLYWYRQTLGQGPEFLTYFQNEAQLEKSRLLSDRFSAERPKGSFSTLEIQRTEQGDSAMYLCASSFLGLDEKLFFGSGTQLSVL.

The chain is built from TRBV7-2 and TRBJ2-3; D is ambiguous. Germline loops: CDR1 SGHTA, CDR2 FQGNSA. This CDR3 contains 12 residues. Trimming took off 2 bases at V and 4 bases at J, with 4 bases between the two ends. The DNA of the CDR3 is TGTGCCAGCAGCTTATATGCAGATACGCAGTATTTT. It is translated as CASSLYADTQYF. Based on the CDR3 plus reference TRBV7-2 and TRBJ2-3, the full variable domain is GAGVSQSPSNKVTEKGKDVELRCDPISGHTALYWYRQSLGQGLEFLIYFQGNSAPDKSGLPSDRFSAERTGGSVSTLTIQRTQQEDSAVYLCASSLYADTQYFGPGTRLTVL.

The V and J genes are TRBV10-3 and TRBJ1-1; D not certain. Germline CDR1 reads ENHRY; CDR2 reads SYGVKD. V was clipped by 4 bases and J by 6 bases, with 18 bases between them. This CDR3 has 15 amino acids. CDR3 protein: CAISGGGEGSPEAFF. The CDR3 DNA reads as TGTGCCATCAGTGGGGGAGGTGAGGGATCCCCTGAAGCTTTCTTT.

Written as DNA, the CDR3 is TGCGCCAGCAGCTTGGAGAGCGGGGTTCAGCCCCAGCATTTT. Translated, it gives CASSLESGVQPQHF. This chain connects TRBV5-1 to TRBJ1-5; no reliable D call. The germline V and J ends were trimmed by 0 bases and 6 bases, with 10 bases remaining between them. CDR3 length: 14 amino acids. Germline lookup yields CDR1 SGHRS and CDR2 YFSETQ.

Concerning this clone itself: Other DNA sequences in this sample translate to the same CDR3. The J gene is TRBJ2-3, the V gene TRBV9; 7 nucleotides match TRBD2. The CDR3 covers 15 residues. Germline CDR1 and CDR2: SGDLS and YYNGEE. V dropped 2 bases and J dropped 3; count of bases not matched to a gene: 6. The CDR3 sequence: CASSVGGGRTDTQYF. CDR3 coding DNA: TGTGCCAGCAGCGTCGGTGGCGGGAGAACAGATACGCAGTATTTT.

The gene calls are TRBV19 and TRBJ2-7; 7 bases fit TRBD1. With 5 bases clipped from V and 0 bases from J, the junction kept 4 bases outside the gene matches. This CDR3 spans 14 amino acids. CDR1 is LNHDA and CDR2 is SQIVND in the germline V gene (reference sequence). CDR3 bases: TGTGCCAGTAGTGCCGGGACAGTCTCCTACGAGCAGTACTTC. Translating it yields CASSAGTVSYEQYF.